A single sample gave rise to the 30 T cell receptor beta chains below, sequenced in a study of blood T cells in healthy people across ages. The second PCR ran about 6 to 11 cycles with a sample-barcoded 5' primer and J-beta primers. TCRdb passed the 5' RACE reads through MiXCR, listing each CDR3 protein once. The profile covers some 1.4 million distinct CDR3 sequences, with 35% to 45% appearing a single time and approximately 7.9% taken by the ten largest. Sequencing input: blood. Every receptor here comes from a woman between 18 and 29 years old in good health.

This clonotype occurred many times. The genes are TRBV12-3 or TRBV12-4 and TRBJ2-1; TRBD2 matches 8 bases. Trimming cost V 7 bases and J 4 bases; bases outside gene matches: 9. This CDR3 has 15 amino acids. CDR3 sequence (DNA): TGTGCCAGCACCTTGCGGGGGGTCAGATACAATGAGCAGTTCTTC. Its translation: CASTLRGVRYNEQFF.

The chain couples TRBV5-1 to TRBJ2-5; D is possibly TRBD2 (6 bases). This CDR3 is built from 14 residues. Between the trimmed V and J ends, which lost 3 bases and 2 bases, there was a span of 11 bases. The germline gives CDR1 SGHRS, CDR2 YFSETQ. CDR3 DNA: TGCGCCAGCAGCTCCAAGGGAGGTCAAGAGACCCAGTACTTC. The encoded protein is CASSSKGGQETQYF.

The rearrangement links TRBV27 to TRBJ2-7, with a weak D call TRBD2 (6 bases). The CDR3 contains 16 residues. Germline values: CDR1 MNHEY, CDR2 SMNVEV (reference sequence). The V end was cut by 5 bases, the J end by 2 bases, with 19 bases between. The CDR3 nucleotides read TGTGCCAGCAGTAGAGCCAGGGTTGGCGGGGCCTACGAGCAGTACTTC. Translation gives CASSRARVGGAYEQYF.

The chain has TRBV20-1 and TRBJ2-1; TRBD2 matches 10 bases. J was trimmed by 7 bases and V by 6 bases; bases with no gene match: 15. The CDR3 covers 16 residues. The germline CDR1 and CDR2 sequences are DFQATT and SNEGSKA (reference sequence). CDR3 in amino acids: CSASRRTSGIQNEQFF. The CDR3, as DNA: TGCAGTGCCAGCAGGAGGACTAGCGGAATACAAAATGAGCAGTTCTTC.

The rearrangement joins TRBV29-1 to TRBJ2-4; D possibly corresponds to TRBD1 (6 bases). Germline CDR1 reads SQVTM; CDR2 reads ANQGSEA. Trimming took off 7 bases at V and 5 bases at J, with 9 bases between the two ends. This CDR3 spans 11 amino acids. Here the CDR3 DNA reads TGCAGCGGAAACAGGGAAAACATTCAGTACTTC. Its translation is CSGNRENIQYF. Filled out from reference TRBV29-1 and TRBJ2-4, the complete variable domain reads SAVISQKPSRDICQRGTSLTIQCQVDSQVTMMFWYRQQPGQSLTLIATANQGSEATYESGFVIDKFPISRPNLTFSTLTVSNMSPEDSSIYLCSGNRENIQYFGAGTRLSVL.

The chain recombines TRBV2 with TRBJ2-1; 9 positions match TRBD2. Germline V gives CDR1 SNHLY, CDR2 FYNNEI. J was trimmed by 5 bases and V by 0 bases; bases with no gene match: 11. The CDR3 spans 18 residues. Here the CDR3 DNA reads TGTGCCAGCAGTGAAGCGCCGAGCGGGGGGACCAGAGACAATGAGCAGTTCTTC. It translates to CASSEAPSGGTRDNEQFF.

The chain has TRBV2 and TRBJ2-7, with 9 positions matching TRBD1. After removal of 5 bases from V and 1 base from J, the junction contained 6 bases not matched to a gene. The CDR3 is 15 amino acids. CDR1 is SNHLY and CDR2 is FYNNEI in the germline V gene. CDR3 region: CASSMVDRGSYEQYF. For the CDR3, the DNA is TGTGCCAGCAGTATGGTGGACAGGGGTTCCTACGAGCAGTACTTC.

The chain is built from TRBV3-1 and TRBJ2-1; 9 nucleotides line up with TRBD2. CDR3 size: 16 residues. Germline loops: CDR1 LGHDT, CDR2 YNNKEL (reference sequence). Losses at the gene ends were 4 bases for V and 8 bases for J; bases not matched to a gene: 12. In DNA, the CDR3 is TGTGCCAGCAGCCCTCTTAGTAGCGGGAGTACCGATGAGCAGTTCTTC. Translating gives CASSPLSSGSTDEQFF.

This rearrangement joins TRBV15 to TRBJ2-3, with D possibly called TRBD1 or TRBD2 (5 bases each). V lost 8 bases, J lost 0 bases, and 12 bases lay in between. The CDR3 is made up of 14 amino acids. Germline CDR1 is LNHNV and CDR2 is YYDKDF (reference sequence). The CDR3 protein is CATGRGGSTDTQYF. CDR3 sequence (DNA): TGTGCCACCGGTCGGGGCGGGAGCACAGATACGCAGTATTTT.

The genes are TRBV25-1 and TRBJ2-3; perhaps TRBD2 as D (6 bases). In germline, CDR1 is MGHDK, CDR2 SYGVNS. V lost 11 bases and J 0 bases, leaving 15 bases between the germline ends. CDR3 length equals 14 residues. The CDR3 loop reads CASGGPASTDTQYF. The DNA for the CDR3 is TGTGCCTCCGGAGGGCCCGCAAGCACAGATACGCAGTATTTT.

CDR3 DNA sequence: TGTGCCAGCAGTGAATTCCCGACAGGGTTTTCGGGCGGGGCCAACGTCCTGACTTTC. This codes for CASSEFPTGFSGGANVLTF. The chain uses TRBV25-1 and TRBJ2-6; 7 bases match TRBD1. Germline lookup yields CDR1 MGHDK and CDR2 SYGVNS. With 1 base clipped from V and 4 bases from J, the junction kept 13 bases outside the gene matches. CDR3 length: 19 residues.

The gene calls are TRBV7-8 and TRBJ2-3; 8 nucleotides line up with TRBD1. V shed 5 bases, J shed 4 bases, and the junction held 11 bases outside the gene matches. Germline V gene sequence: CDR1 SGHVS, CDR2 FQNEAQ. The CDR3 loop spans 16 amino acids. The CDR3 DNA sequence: TGTGCCAGCAGCCCAAACAGGGGGAGGAGGGCAGATACGCAGTATTTT. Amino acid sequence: CASSPNRGRRADTQYF.

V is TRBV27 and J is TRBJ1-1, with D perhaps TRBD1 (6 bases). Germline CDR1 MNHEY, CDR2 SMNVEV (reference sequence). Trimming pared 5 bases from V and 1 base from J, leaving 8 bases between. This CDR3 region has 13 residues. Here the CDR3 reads CASSTGWNTEAFF. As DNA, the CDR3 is TGTGCCAGCAGTACAGGGTGGAACACTGAAGCTTTCTTT.

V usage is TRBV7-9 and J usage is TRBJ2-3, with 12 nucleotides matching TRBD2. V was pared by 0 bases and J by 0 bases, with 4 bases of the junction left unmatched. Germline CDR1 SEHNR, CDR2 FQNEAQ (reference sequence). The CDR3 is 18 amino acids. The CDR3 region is CASSLATSGGPSTDTQYF. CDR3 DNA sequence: TGTGCCAGCAGCTTAGCGACTAGCGGGGGACCTAGCACAGATACGCAGTATTTT.

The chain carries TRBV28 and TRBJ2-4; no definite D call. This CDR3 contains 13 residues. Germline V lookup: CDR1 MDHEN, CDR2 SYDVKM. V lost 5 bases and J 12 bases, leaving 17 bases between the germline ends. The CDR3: CASSPPAGADQYF. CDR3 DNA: TGTGCCAGCAGTCCCCCGGCTGGAGCCGATCAGTACTTC.

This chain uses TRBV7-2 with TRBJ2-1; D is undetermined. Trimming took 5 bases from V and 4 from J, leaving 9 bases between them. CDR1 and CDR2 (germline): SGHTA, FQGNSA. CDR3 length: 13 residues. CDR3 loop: CASSPQLYNEQFF. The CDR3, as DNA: TGTGCCAGCAGCCCCCAGCTTTACAATGAGCAGTTCTTC.

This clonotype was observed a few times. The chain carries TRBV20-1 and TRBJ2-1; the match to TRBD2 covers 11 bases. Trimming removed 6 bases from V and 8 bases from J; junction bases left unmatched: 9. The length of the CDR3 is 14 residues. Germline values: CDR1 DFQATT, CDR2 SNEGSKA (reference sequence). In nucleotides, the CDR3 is TGCAGTGCCTCTCCTTTAGCGGGAGGGTATGAGCAGTTCTTC. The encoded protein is CSASPLAGGYEQFF.

CDR3: CASSLGGDSKNIQYF. CDR3 DNA: TGCGCCAGCAGCTTGGGGGGGGACTCCAAAAACATTCAGTACTTC. J is TRBJ2-4 and V is TRBV5-1; TRBD2 might be the D (6 bases). Germline CDR1 and CDR2: SGHRS and YFSETQ. V shed 0 bases and J shed 2 bases, with 9 bases lying between them. The length of the CDR3 is 15 residues.

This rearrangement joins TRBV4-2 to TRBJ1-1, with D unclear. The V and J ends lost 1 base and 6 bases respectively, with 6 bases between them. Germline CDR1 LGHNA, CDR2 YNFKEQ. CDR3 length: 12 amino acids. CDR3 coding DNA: TGTGCCAGCAGCCAAGGATCGGCTGAAGCTTTCTTT. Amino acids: CASSQGSAEAFF.

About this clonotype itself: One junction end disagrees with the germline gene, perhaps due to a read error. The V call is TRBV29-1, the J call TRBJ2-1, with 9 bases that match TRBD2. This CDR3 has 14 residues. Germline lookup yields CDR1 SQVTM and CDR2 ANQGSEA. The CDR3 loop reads CGVYASGRFGEQFF. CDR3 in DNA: TGCGGCGTCTACGCCAGCGGGAGGTTTGGGGAGCAGTTCTTC.

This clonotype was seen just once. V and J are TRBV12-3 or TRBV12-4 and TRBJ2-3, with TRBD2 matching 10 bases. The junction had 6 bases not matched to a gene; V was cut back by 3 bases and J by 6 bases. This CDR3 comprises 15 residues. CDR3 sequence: CASSFISGGVDTQYF. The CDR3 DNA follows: TGTGCCAGCAGTTTTATCAGCGGGGGGGTCGATACGCAGTATTTT.

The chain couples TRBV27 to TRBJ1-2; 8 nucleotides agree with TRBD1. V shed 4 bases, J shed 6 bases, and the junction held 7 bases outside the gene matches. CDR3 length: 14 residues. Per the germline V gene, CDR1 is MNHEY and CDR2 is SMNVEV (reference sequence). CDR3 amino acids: CASSSPWTGHGYTF. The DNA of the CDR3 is TGTGCCAGCAGTTCCCCTTGGACAGGGCATGGCTACACCTTC.

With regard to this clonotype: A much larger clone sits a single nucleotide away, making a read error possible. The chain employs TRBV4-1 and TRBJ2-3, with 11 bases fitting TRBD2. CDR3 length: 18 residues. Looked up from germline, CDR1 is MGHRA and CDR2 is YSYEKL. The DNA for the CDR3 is TGCGTCAGCAGCCAAGAAGGTGGGGGACTAGCGGGCACAGATACGCAGTATTTT. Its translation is CVSSQEGGGLAGTDTQYF.

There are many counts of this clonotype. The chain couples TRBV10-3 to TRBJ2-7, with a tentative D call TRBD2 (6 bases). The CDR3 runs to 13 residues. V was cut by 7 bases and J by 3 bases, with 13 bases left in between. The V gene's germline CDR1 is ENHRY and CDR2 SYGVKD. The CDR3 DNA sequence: TGTGCCATCAAACCCGGGACTGGCTACGAGCAGTACTTC. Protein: CAIKPGTGYEQYF.

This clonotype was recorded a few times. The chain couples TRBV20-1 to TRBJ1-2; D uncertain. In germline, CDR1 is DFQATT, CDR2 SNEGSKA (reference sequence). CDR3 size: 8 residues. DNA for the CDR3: TGCAGGGGTGATGGCTACACCTTC. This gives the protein CRGDGYTF.

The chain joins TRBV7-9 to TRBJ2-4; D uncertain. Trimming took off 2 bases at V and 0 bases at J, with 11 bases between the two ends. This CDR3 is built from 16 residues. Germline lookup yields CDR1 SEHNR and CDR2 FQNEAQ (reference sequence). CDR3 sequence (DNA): TGTGCCAGCAGCTTACACGGAACTTTAGCCAAAAACATTCAGTACTTC. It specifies CASSLHGTLAKNIQYF.

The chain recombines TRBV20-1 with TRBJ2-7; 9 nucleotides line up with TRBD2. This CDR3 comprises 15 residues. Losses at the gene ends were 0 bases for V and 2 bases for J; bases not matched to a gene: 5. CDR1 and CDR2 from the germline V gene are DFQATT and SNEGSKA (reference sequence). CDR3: CSARDTLAGTYEQYF. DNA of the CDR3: TGCAGTGCTAGAGATACACTAGCGGGTACCTACGAGCAGTACTTC.

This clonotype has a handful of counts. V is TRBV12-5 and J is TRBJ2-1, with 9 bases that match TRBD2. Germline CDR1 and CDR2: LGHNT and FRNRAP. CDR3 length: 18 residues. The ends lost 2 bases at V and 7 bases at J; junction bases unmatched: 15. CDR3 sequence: CASGLRPWAGGPSNEQFF. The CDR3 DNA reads TGTGCTAGTGGTTTGAGGCCGTGGGCGGGAGGGCCTTCGAATGAGCAGTTCTTC.

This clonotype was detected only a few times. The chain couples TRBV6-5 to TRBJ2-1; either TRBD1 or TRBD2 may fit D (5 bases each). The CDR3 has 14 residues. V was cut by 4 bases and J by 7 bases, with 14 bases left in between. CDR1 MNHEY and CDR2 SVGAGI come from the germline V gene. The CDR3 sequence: CASSFSGTQNEQFF. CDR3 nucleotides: TGTGCCAGCAGTTTTTCAGGGACCCAGAATGAGCAGTTCTTC.

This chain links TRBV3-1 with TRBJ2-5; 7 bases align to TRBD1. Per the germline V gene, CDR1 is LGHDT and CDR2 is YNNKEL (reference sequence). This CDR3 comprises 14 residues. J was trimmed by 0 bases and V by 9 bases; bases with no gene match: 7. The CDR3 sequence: CASMGTEYQETQYF. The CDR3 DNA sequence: TGTGCCAGTATGGGGACAGAGTACCAAGAGACCCAGTACTTC.